Listed here are 5 T cell receptor beta chains from one sample, sequenced in a study of regulatory T cells in long-lasting Graves disease. The time point here: newly diagnosed GD, antithyroid drugs for less than 3 months. The TCR library was prepared using RNA isolated from PBMCs. Construction of the TCR beta libraries employed iRepertoire HTBI primers in conjunction with Arm-PCR of CDR3 regions. Via MiXCR, TCRdb re-called the multiplex PCR reads, giving one row per CDR3 protein. Of roughly 510,000 distinct CDR3 sequences listed, 15% to 20% are singletons. This sample was shared with a second study, whose subject was T cells in Graves' hyperthyroidism and ophthalmopathy.

The sequencing here drew on peripheral blood mononuclear cells (PBMCs), taken at new diagnosis, from a patient treated with antithyroid drugs. The receptors stem from a man younger than 35 with Graves disease.

The rearrangement links TRBV9 to TRBJ2-5, with a weak D call TRBD2 (5 bases). This CDR3 is 15 amino acids long. Germline CDR1 reads SGDLS; CDR2 reads YYNGEE. V lost 6 bases and J 0 bases, leaving 15 bases between the germline ends. The CDR3: CASNRGEVDQETQYF. The CDR3 coding sequence is TGTGCCAGCAATCGGGGAGAAGTCGACCAAGAGACCCAGTACTTC.

This clonotype was detected a few times. Germline and junction disagree at one end, which may indicate a read error. The rearrangement links TRBV4-1 to TRBJ2-3; 8 bases line up with TRBD2. CDR1 is MGHRA, CDR2 YSYEKL, per germline. This CDR3 contains 17 residues. The CDR3 region is CASSQDGPGLGGDTQYF. DNA for the CDR3: TGCGCCAGCAGCCAAGATGGACCGGGACTAGGAGGAGATACGCAGTACTTT.

This clonotype has a handful of counts. The chain combines TRBV29-1 with TRBJ2-5, with 9 nucleotides matching TRBD2. Losses at the gene ends were 2 bases for V and 4 bases for J; bases not matched to a gene: 5. The CDR3 length is 14 residues. Germline lookup yields CDR1 SQVTM and CDR2 ANQGSEA. This CDR3 reads CSVEFGLATETQYF. In DNA form, the CDR3 reads TGCAGCGTTGAATTTGGACTAGCGACAGAGACCCAGTACTTC.

The chain links TRBV7-9 to TRBJ1-2, with D possibly being TRBD1 (5 bases). V was clipped by 5 bases and J by 10 bases, with 14 bases between them. Germline loops: CDR1 SEHNR, CDR2 FQNEAQ (reference sequence). The CDR3 runs 12 residues. The CDR3 sequence: CASSPNGGDYTF. The CDR3 bases are TGTGCCAGCAGCCCGAACGGGGGGGACTACACCTTC. Supplemented by reference TRBV7-9 and TRBJ1-2, the full variable domain reads DTGVSQNPRHKITKRGQNVTFRCDPISEHNRLYWYRQTLGQGPEFLTYFQNEAQLEKSRLLSDRFSAERPKGSFSTLEIQRTEQGDSAMYLCASSPNGGDYTFGSGTRLTVV.

This clonotype was counted ten times or more. The rearrangement links TRBV2 to TRBJ2-4; D may be TRBD1 or TRBD2 (5 bases each). Germline CDR1 and CDR2: SNHLY and FYNNEI. There are 11 residues in the CDR3. Trimming pared 11 bases from V and 3 bases from J, leaving 8 bases between. In DNA, the CDR3 is TGTGCCGGGGGAAGCAAAAACATTCAGTACTTC. It translates to CAGGSKNIQYF. The full variable domain, in which reference TRBV2 and TRBJ2-4 provide the parts outside the CDR3, is EPEVTQTPSHQVTQMGQEVILRCVPISNHLYFYWYRQILGQKVEFLVSFYNNEISEKSEIFDDQFSVERPDGSNFTLKIRSTKLEDSAMYFCAGGSKNIQYFGAGTRLSVL.